A selection of T cell receptor beta chains follows, all from one sample in a study of molecular identifiers for immune sequencing clone quantification. MiXCR, applied by TCRdb to the PCR reads, yields one record per CDR3 protein. The data hold over 85,000 distinct CDR3 sequences, with around a quarter observed a single time. Material: naive CD8+ T cells from blood, with Jurkat cell RNA spiked in. The receptors here all came from a human donor in good health. Some libraries in this study had Jurkat cell RNA spiked in. Both conserved end residues are trimmed from each CDR3. The order of the fields is D gene, V gene, clone size, J gene, CDR3 protein. D genes are given only for firm matches. Only some rows state a clone size, as once, few, many or a class for expanded clones.

NA,TRBV2,NA,TRBJ2-1,ASTEYNAPF
NA,TRBV27,many,TRBJ2-3,ASSRGMSTDTQY
NA,TRBV3-1,many,TRBJ2-3,ASTSSTDTQY
TRBD1,TRBV19,many,TRBJ1-1,ATGQGGTEAF
NA,TRBV9,many,TRBJ2-5,ASSFGRGIQETQY
NA,TRBV29-1,NA,TRBJ2-1,SVETGGGSGVYNEQF
NA,TRBV6-1,many,TRBJ1-1,ASSEDLDGEEAF
NA,TRBV19,few,TRBJ2-3,ASSAPSGDTQY
NA,TRBV7-9,NA,TRBJ2-7,ASSSGDYEQY
TRBD2,TRBV6-5,NA,TRBJ2-7,ASSTGLRWYEQY
NA,TRBV9,many,TRBJ1-1,ASSVAAGATEAF